This T cell receptor beta chain appears in the sequencing data of a study of siplizumab effects on memory and regulatory T cells. General study results and limits: Unstimulated subsets were the mapping target of only a minor fraction of alloreactive clones. Some alloreactive sequences were traceable to unstimulated CD4+ memory cells, and siplizumab significantly reduced them.

Assay: immunoSEQ multiplex PCR; the TCRdb copy retains only in-frame clones and omits some. This sample carries fewer than 120,000 clones, just under 95% of them seen once, and the ten largest clones take 1.3%. This clone was seen once. What it recognizes is unknown. This CDR3 has 16 residues. Germline CDR1 reads SEHNR; CDR2 reads FQNEAQ (reference sequence). The germline V and J ends were trimmed by 5 bases and 4 bases, with 20 bases remaining between them. The receptor was derived from a human donor in good health. Sequenced material: CD4+ T cells sorted from blood. The J gene is TRBJ1-1, the V gene TRBV7-9, with a weak D call TRBD1 (5 bases). This chain's CDR3 is CASSLRDPLSGTEAFF. Written as DNA, the CDR3 is TGTGCCAGCAGCCTCCGGGACCCCCTATCGGGCACTGAAGCTTTCTTT.